What follows are 17 T cell receptor beta chains derived from one specimen sequenced in a study of control samples from healthy donors and cancer patients. The data were produced by immunoSEQ multiplex PCR, yet TCRdb's version contains in-frame clones alone and is incomplete. The top ten clones hold under 12% of a sample with 90,000 to 100,000 clones, 79% of them seen once. The sample comprised blood. These receptors all come from a woman aged 30 to 39 in good health.

The chain combines TRBV5-1 with TRBJ2-3; 11 bases align to TRBD2. J gave up 5 bases and V 4 bases, and 6 bases lay outside the gene matches. CDR3 length: 15 residues. Germline-derived CDR1 and CDR2 are SGHRS and YFSETQ. DNA of the CDR3: TGCGCCAGCAGCGGGGGACTAGCGGTCGTAGATACGCAGTATTTT. Translating gives CASSGGLAVVDTQYF.

This chain uses TRBV25-1 with TRBJ1-1, with TRBD1 matching over 9 bases. The CDR3 is 12 residues long. CDR1 is MGHDK and CDR2 is SYGVNS in the germline V gene. Losses at the gene ends were 4 bases for V and 13 bases for J; bases not matched to a gene: 7. CDR3 region: CASSAWDRDVFF. The CDR3 DNA follows: TGTGCCAGCAGTGCTTGGGACAGGGACGTTTTCTTT. Filled out from reference TRBV25-1 and TRBJ1-1, the complete variable domain reads EADIYQTPRYLVIGTGKKITLECSQTMGHDKMYWYQQDPGMELHLIHYSYGVNSTEKGDLSSESTVSRIRTEHFPLTLESARPSHTSQYLCASSAWDRDVFFGQGTRLTVV.

V gene TRBV29-1 combines with J gene TRBJ2-1, with D unresolved. There are 12 residues in the CDR3. Germline CDR1 is SQVTM and CDR2 is ANQGSEA. V was clipped by 6 bases and J by 8 bases, with 14 bases between them. CDR3 in amino acids: CSVEKLGDEQFF. DNA for the CDR3: TGCAGCGTCGAAAAGCTTGGCGATGAGCAGTTCTTC.

The rearrangement uses TRBV4-3 and TRBJ1-1; 10 bases map to TRBD1. Trimming cost V 3 bases and J 5 bases; bases outside gene matches: 6. The CDR3 spans 15 residues. From germline, CDR1 is LGHNA and CDR2 YSLEER. CDR3 DNA: TGCGCCAGCAGCCAGTCCGGGACAGGGGTTACTGAAGCTTTCTTT. Translated: CASSQSGTGVTEAFF.

The V call is TRBV11-2, the J call TRBJ2-7; 8 nucleotides match TRBD1. The V segment lost 5 bases and the J segment 7 bases; nucleotides outside the gene matches: 10. The germline V gene encodes CDR1 SGHAT and CDR2 FQNNGV. The CDR3 sequence is 14 residues long. The CDR3 DNA reads TGTGCCAGCAGCCCCTTGCAGGGGGCGGGGGAGCAGTACTTC. This sequence encodes CASSPLQGAGEQYF.

The CDR3 nucleotides are TGTGGACAGGGGGCAACTGGAAACACCATATATTTT. Protein sequence: CGQGATGNTIYF. The rearrangement joins TRBV30 to TRBJ1-3; TRBD1 aligns across 10 bases. Germline loops: CDR1 GTSNPN, CDR2 SVGIG (reference sequence). This CDR3 has 12 amino acids.

The genes are TRBV6-5 and TRBJ1-6, with D maybe TRBD1 (5 bases). Trimming shortened V by 7 bases and J by 1 base, and 11 bases separated the two germline ends. The CDR3 contains 15 residues. CDR1 MNHEY and CDR2 SVGAGI come from the germline V gene. The CDR3 coding sequence is TGTGCCAGCACGCCAGGGACTTCCTATAATTCACCCCTCCACTTT. It is translated as CASTPGTSYNSPLHF.

This sequence joins TRBV30 and TRBJ1-1; D is possibly TRBD1 (5 bases). V was shortened by 3 bases and J by 0 bases, with 8 bases between the two germline ends. CDR1 GTSNPN and CDR2 SVGIG come from the germline V gene (reference sequence). The CDR3 consists of 13 residues. CDR3 sequence reads: CAWRGLVNTEAFF. DNA of the CDR3: TGTGCCTGGAGGGGACTGGTGAACACTGAAGCTTTCTTT. The full variable domain, completed using reference TRBV30 and TRBJ1-1, is SQTIHQWPATLVQPVGSPLSLECTVEGTSNPNLYWYRQAAGRGLQLLFYSVGIGQISSEVPQNLSASRPQDRQFILSSKKLLLSDSGFYLCAWRGLVNTEAFFGQGTRLTVV.

Remarks on this clone: A junction boundary mismatches the germline segment, possibly from a read error. The V and J genes are TRBV5-1 and TRBJ1-1; tentative D call: TRBD1 (6 bases). This CDR3 contains 14 residues. The germline V gene has CDR1 SGHRS and CDR2 YFSETQ. DNA of the CDR3: TGCGCCAGCAGGGCCGGGACACTGAACGCTGAAGCTTTCTTT. Translating it yields CASRAGTLNAEAFF.

This sequence joins TRBV3-1 (or the pseudogene TRBV3-2) and TRBJ1-4; tentatively, D is TRBD1 (5 bases). The CDR3 extends over 15 amino acids. The germline CDR1 and CDR2 sequences are LGHDT and YNNKEL (reference sequence). Trimming cost V 6 bases and J 6 bases, with 17 bases left between them. The CDR3 loop reads CASSPRGVDYEKLFF. The CDR3 DNA reads TGTGCCAGCAGTCCGCGGGGCGTTGACTATGAAAAACTGTTTTTT.

This clone was observed many times. The chain carries TRBV6-6 and TRBJ2-5; 8 nucleotides line up with TRBD2. Germline values: CDR1 MNHNY, CDR2 SVGAGI (reference sequence). V trimming: 6 bases; J trimming: 4 bases; junction bases outside the gene matches: 13. The CDR3 loop spans 16 amino acids. Here the CDR3 DNA reads TGTGCCAGCAGGCACAGGAGCGGGGGAGGTGGAGAGACCCAGTACTTC. It encodes CASRHRSGGGGETQYF.

The rearrangement joins TRBV27 to TRBJ2-7; TRBD1 matches 10 bases. CDR1 is MNHEY and CDR2 is SMNVEV in the germline V gene (reference sequence). The CDR3 runs 15 residues. With 3 bases clipped from V and 4 bases from J, the junction kept 6 bases outside the gene matches. CDR3 nucleotides: TGTGCCAGCAGTTTTCAGGGACAGGGGCGTTACGAGCAGTACTTC. Protein sequence: CASSFQGQGRYEQYF.

This CDR3 is CAWSVPLYSTDTQYF. The CDR3 bases are TGTGCCTGGAGTGTACCCCTCTATAGCACAGATACGCAGTATTTT. The chain combines TRBV30 with TRBJ2-3, with D unresolved. The CDR3 consists of 15 residues. The germline V gene encodes CDR1 GTSNPN and CDR2 SVGIG (reference sequence). Trimming left V 0 bases short and J 0 bases short, with 10 bases between. Combining the CDR3 with reference TRBV30 and TRBJ2-3 gives the whole variable domain SQTIHQWPATLVQPVGSPLSLECTVEGTSNPNLYWYRQAAGRGLQLLFYSVGIGQISSEVPQNLSASRPQDRQFILSSKKLLLSDSGFYLCAWSVPLYSTDTQYFGPGTRLTVL.

This clone was found many times. The CDR3 nucleotides read TGTGCCAGCAGTCGACAGGGTAGCAATCAGCCCCAGCATTTT. Translated: CASSRQGSNQPQHF. The chain combines TRBV6-5 with TRBJ1-5; 7 positions agree with TRBD1. The CDR3 loop spans 14 amino acids. The V segment lost 5 bases and the J segment 0 bases; nucleotides outside the gene matches: 1. Germline CDR1 is MNHEY and CDR2 is SVGAGI.

The CDR3 spells CASSLGLAGGQETQYF. DNA for the CDR3: TGCGCCAGCAGCTTGGGCCTAGCGGGGGGACAAGAGACCCAGTACTTC. The chain uses TRBV5-1 and TRBJ2-5; 11 bases match TRBD2. Germline V gene lookup returns CDR1 SGHRS and CDR2 YFSETQ. There are 16 residues in the CDR3. The ends lost 0 bases at V and 2 bases at J; junction bases unmatched: 3.

The rearrangement links TRBV4-3 to TRBJ1-4; D unclear. This CDR3 is built from 15 residues. With 1 base removed from V and 0 bases from J, the gap between germline ends came to 6 bases. Per germline, CDR1 LGHNA and CDR2 YSLEER. The CDR3 DNA reads as TGCGCCAGCAGCCAAGGTGGGGCAACTAATGAAAAACTGTTTTTT. This codes for CASSQGGATNEKLFF.

The chain recombines TRBV5-1 with TRBJ1-1; no definite D call. The CDR3 spans 15 residues. The V gene lost 4 bases and the J gene lost 0 bases, with 13 bases spanning the gap. Germline assignment: CDR1 SGHRS and CDR2 YFSETQ. CDR3 loop: CASSTRAGMNTEAFF. CDR3 DNA: TGCGCCAGCAGCACTAGGGCCGGGATGAACACTGAAGCTTTCTTT.